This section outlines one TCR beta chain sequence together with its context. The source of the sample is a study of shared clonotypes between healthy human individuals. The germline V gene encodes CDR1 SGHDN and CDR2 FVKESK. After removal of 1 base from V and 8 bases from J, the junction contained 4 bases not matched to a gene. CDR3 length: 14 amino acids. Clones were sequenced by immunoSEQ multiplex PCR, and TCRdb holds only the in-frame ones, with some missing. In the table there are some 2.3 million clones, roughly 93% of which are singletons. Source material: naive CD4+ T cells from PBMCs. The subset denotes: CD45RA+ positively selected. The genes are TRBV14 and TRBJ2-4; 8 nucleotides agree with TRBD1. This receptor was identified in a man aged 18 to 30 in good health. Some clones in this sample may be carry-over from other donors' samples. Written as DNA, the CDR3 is TGTGCCAGCAGCCAAGCTTACAGGGGGGACATTCAGTACTTC. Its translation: CASSQAYRGDIQYF.